The rows below give T cell receptor beta chains drawn from one sample of a study of blood T cell repertoires in COVID-19. Only in-frame clones appear in the TCRdb table, and some are missing; sequencing was by immunoSEQ multiplex PCR. Here the sample spans 65,000 to 95,000 clones, 75% to 85% being singletons. Specimen: peripheral blood. These receptors originate from a woman in her forties with active or convalescent COVID-19. The CDR3 runs from the conserved cysteine through the conserved F or W. The order of the fields is V gene, clone size, J gene, CDR3 length, D gene, CDR3 DNA, CDR3 protein. A D gene is named only where the DNA matches it firmly. Clone size, where shown, is once, few, many, or a class for clones that have expanded.

TRBV19	NA	TRBJ2-1	15	NA	TGTGCCAGTAGTGCTGCCCAGGGGTTCTACAATGAGCAGTTCTTC	CASSAAQGFYNEQFF
TRBV7-9	NA	TRBJ2-5	15	TRBD2	TGTGCCAGCAGCCCCAGACTAGCGGGGGTAGAGACCCAGTACTTC	CASSPRLAGVETQYF
TRBV28	NA	TRBJ1-3	16	TRBD1	TGTGCCAGCAGTCTACAGGGGCCGAGCTCTGGAAACACCATATATTTT	CASSLQGPSSGNTIYF
TRBV30	NA	TRBJ1-2	13	TRBD1	TGTGCCTGGAGTAATCAGGGGGCGCGAGGCTACACCTTC	CAWSNQGARGYTF
TRBV4-3	NA	TRBJ1-4	15	NA	TGCGCCAGCAGCCGCTCGGGTAATAGGTATGAAAAACTGTTTTTT	CASSRSGNRYEKLFF
TRBV6-5	NA	TRBJ1-1	13	NA	TGTGCCAGCAGTTGGTACAGGGACACTGAAGCTTTCTTT	CASSWYRDTEAFF
TRBV7-2	NA	TRBJ1-1	14	NA	TGTGCCAGCAGCTTAAGGGGGAGGGACACTGAAGCTTTCTTT	CASSLRGRDTEAFF
TRBV19	NA	TRBJ1-2	13	NA	TGTGCCAGTACGACAGGTGTTAACTATGGCTACACCTTC	CASTTGVNYGYTF
TRBV9	NA	TRBJ2-1	18	TRBD2	TGTGCCAGCAGCGTAGGTAGCGGGGGGCCCACCACCTACAATGAGCAGTTCTTC	CASSVGSGGPTTYNEQFF
TRBV7-3	NA	TRBJ2-1	16	TRBD2	TGTGCCAGCAGCTTATACCGGGGGGGTTCTTCCAATGAGCAGTTCTTC	CASSLYRGGSSNEQFF
TRBV7-9	NA	TRBJ2-7	15	TRBD1	TGTGCCAGCAGCTATGACAGGGGCCCCCCCTACGAGCAGTACTTC	CASSYDRGPPYEQYF
TRBV18	NA	TRBJ1-2	14	NA	TGTGCCAGCGGGGCCGACTTAGGGTTCTATGGCTACACCTTC	CASGADLGFYGYTF
TRBV6-5	NA	TRBJ1-4	14	NA	TGTGCCACCGGGCTGGACAGTCAGTTTGAAAAACTGTTTTTT	CATGLDSQFEKLFF
TRBV4-1	NA	TRBJ2-2	15	TRBD1	TGCGCCAGCAGCCGGGGGGACAGGGACACCGGGGAGCTGTTTTTT	CASSRGDRDTGELFF
TRBV7-9	NA	TRBJ1-6	15	NA	TGTGCCAGCAGCCCCCGGGACACCCATAATTCACCCCTCCACTTT	CASSPRDTHNSPLHF
TRBV2	NA	TRBJ1-4	18	NA	TGTGCCAGCAGTGAATCCGCGCGGGAGGCCGTAACTAATGAAAAACTGTTTTTT	CASSESAREAVTNEKLFF
TRBV10-3	NA	TRBJ2-5	15	NA	TGTGCCATCAGTGAGTCCCAGCCTGGGGCAGAGACCCAGTACTTC	CAISESQPGAETQYF
TRBV19	NA	TRBJ1-5	16	NA	TGTGCCAGTAGTATTCGACAGGTGATTAGCAATCAGCCCCAGCATTTT	CASSIRQVISNQPQHF
TRBV11-3	once	TRBJ2-2	14	TRBD2	TGTGCCAGCAACACCGGGAGGACAACCGGGGAGCTGTTTTTT	CASNTGRTTGELFF
TRBV28	NA	TRBJ2-1	14	NA	TGTGCCAGCAGTTTGGGGGCTCTGGAGAATGAGCAGTTCTTC	CASSLGALENEQFF
TRBV28	NA	TRBJ1-1	10	NA	TGTGCCAGCAGTTTTCGGGAAGCTTTCTTT	CASSFREAFF
TRBV5-1	NA	TRBJ1-4	13	NA	TGCGCCAGCAGCTTGGCCGGGTTAGGAAAACTGTTTTTT	CASSLAGLGKLFF
TRBV7-2	NA	TRBJ1-4	15	NA	TGTGCCAGCAGCCCACGAACAGGGCTTAATGAAAAACTGTTTTTT	CASSPRTGLNEKLFF
TRBV7-9	NA	TRBJ2-2	18	TRBD1	TGTGCCAGCAGCCCAAGGGACAGGGGAAACTCGAACACCGGGGAGCTGTTTTTT	CASSPRDRGNSNTGELFF